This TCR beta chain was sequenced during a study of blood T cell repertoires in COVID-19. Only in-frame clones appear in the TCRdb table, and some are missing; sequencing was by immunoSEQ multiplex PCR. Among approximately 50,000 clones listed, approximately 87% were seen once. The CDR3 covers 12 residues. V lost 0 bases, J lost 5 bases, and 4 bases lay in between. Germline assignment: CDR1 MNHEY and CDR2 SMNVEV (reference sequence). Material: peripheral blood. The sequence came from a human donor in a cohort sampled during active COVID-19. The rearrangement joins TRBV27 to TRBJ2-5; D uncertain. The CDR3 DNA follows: TGTGCCAGCAGTTTATCCGGGGAGACCCAGTACTTC. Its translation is CASSLSGETQYF.